The 30 T cell receptor beta chains listed next were all sequenced from one sample in a study of cytomegalovirus exposure and HLA in healthy donors. In the PCR, 60 Vbeta and 13 Jbeta primers were used. Assay used: immunoSEQ multiplex PCR; TCRdb lists only in-frame clones, some missing. The sample lists 200,000 or so clones; around 80% were seen once. Sequencing was carried out using PBMCs. The receptors originated from a male donor in good health and CMV-seronegative.

The V gene is TRBV7-3, the J gene TRBJ2-3; D is perhaps TRBD2 (5 bases). V lost 3 bases and J 4 bases, leaving 14 bases between the germline ends. CDR3 length equals 15 residues. Germline V gene data show CDR1 as SGHTA and CDR2 as FQGTGA. As DNA, the CDR3 is TGTGCCAGCAGCTTTACTAGTGCTTCGGCAGATACGCAGTATTTT. Its protein is CASSFTSASADTQYF.

The chain recombines TRBV9 with TRBJ1-1; the D gene is possibly TRBD1 (5 bases). This CDR3 is built from 17 residues. Germline CDR1 is SGDLS and CDR2 is YYNGEE. Trimming removed 4 bases at V and 0 bases at J, with 19 bases between. The CDR3 nucleotides read TGTGCCAGCAGCTCCCGACAGACAGAAGACATGAACACTGAAGCTTTCTTT. This gives the protein CASSSRQTEDMNTEAFF.

This chain uses TRBV7-8 with TRBJ2-5, with 11 positions matching TRBD1. This CDR3 contains 17 residues. The trim removed 4 bases at V and 2 bases at J, leaving 9 bases unmatched. CDR1 is SGHVS and CDR2 is FQNEAQ in the germline V gene. The CDR3 loop is CASSSGDRGMVQETQYF. Here the CDR3 DNA reads TGTGCCAGCAGCTCGGGGGACAGGGGGATGGTACAAGAGACCCAGTACTTC.

The V and J genes are TRBV19 and TRBJ2-2; 8 positions match TRBD1. CDR3 size: 14 residues. Germline V lookup: CDR1 LNHDA, CDR2 SQIVND (reference sequence). The J segment lost 7 bases and the V segment lost 5 bases, leaving 6 bases of the junction unmatched. Here the CDR3 DNA reads TGTGCCAGTAGTTTCCGACAGGGGCACGGGGAGCTGTTTTTT. It codes for CASSFRQGHGELFF.

The chain combines TRBV19 with TRBJ2-2; TRBD2 agrees at 10 bases. The CDR3 extends over 19 amino acids. CDR1 is LNHDA and CDR2 is SQIVND in the germline V gene (reference sequence). The V segment lost 3 bases and the J segment 0 bases; nucleotides outside the gene matches: 10. In DNA, the CDR3 is TGTGCCAGTAGTATCCGTTCCCTAGCGGGAGTCTCGAACACCGGGGAGCTGTTTTTT. Protein: CASSIRSLAGVSNTGELFF.

This rearrangement joins TRBV21-1 to TRBJ2-6; the DNA was not compared with TRBD1, the D call given in the table. TRBV21-1 is designated a pseudogene. The CDR3 extends over 20 amino acids. The CDR3 here is CASSKQVGDRGKSGANVLTF. The DNA for the CDR3 is TGTGCCAGCAGCAAACAGGTGGGGGACAGGGGGAAATCTGGGGCCAACGTCCTGACTTTC.

V is TRBV19 and J is TRBJ1-2; tentatively, D is TRBD1 (6 bases). The length of the CDR3 is 14 residues. Germline CDR1 and CDR2: LNHDA and SQIVND (reference sequence). V was clipped by 5 bases and J by 8 bases, with 18 bases between them. CDR3 bases: TGTGCCAGTAGTTCCGTGACAGGAGGAATAGGCTACACCTTC. Its translation is CASSSVTGGIGYTF. Full variable domain (rest looked up from reference TRBV19 and TRBJ1-2): DGGITQSPKYLFRKEGQNVTLSCEQNLNHDAMYWYRQDPGQGLRLIYYSQIVNDFQKGDIAEGYSVSREKKESFPLTVTSAQKNPTAFYLCASSSVTGGIGYTFGSGTRLTVV.

The genes are TRBV7-6 and TRBJ2-1, with 16 bases identical to TRBD2. This CDR3 contains 17 residues. The V gene's germline CDR1 is SGHVS and CDR2 FNYEAQ. Unmatched junction bases numbered 5, after V lost 4 bases and J lost 5 bases. The CDR3 DNA reads TGTGCCAGCAGCTCAGCGGGACTAGCGGGAGGGGACAATGAGCAGTTCTTC. Amino acid sequence: CASSSAGLAGGDNEQFF.

This chain joins TRBV7-8 and TRBJ2-1; D unclear. Germline CDR1 and CDR2: SGHVS and FQNEAQ. The CDR3 consists of 16 residues. Between the trimmed V and J ends, which lost 1 base and 6 bases, there was a span of 16 bases. The CDR3 bases are TGTGCCAGCAGCTTAGTCATGTCGGCGGAACCCAATGAGCAGTTCTTC. Protein: CASSLVMSAEPNEQFF.

The chain is built from TRBV27 and TRBJ2-1; 9 bases map to TRBD2. Per the germline V gene, CDR1 is MNHEY and CDR2 is SMNVEV (reference sequence). V lost 6 bases, J lost 0 bases, and 3 bases stayed unmatched. This CDR3 is built from 15 residues. Written as DNA, the CDR3 is TGTGCCAGCAGGCGCGGGAGGGTCTCCTACAATGAGCAGTTCTTC. Translated: CASRRGRVSYNEQFF.

This sequence joins TRBV29-1 and TRBJ2-7; TRBD1 matches at 8 bases. Germline V lookup: CDR1 SQVTM, CDR2 ANQGSEA. The CDR3 is 12 residues long. Trimming cost V 6 bases and J 3 bases; bases outside gene matches: 4. This CDR3 is CSVWTGNYEQYF. CDR3 DNA: TGCAGCGTGTGGACAGGGAACTACGAGCAGTACTTC.

J is TRBJ2-7 and V is TRBV23-1; 8 bases line up with TRBD1. TRBV23-1 is assigned to the ORF class and has an uncertain function. J lost 3 bases, V lost 0 bases, and 7 bases had no gene match. This CDR3 region has 16 residues. The CDR3 DNA reads TGCGCCAGCAGTCAATCGAAACAGGGGGATGGCTACGAGCAGTACTTC. Encoded protein: CASSQSKQGDGYEQYF.

The rearrangement links TRBV7-6 to TRBJ2-7; D is perhaps TRBD1 (6 bases). The CDR3 is 13 residues long. Germline-derived CDR1 and CDR2 are SGHVS and FNYEAQ. Trimming removed 5 bases at V and 2 bases at J, with 10 bases between. In nucleotides, the CDR3 is TGTGCCAGCAGCCCCCGGACAGCCTACGAGCAGTACTTC. It translates to CASSPRTAYEQYF.

This clone was found a few times. The chain employs TRBV6-5 and TRBJ1-1; D remains ambiguous. Germline V gene lookup returns CDR1 MNHEY and CDR2 SVGAGI. The CDR3 consists of 13 residues. The V gene lost 6 bases and the J gene lost 5 bases, with 13 bases spanning the gap. The CDR3 loop reads CASSPQSQTEAFF. In DNA form, the CDR3 reads TGTGCCAGCAGCCCACAGAGTCAGACTGAAGCTTTCTTT.

The count of this clone is one. The V and J genes are TRBV6-1 and TRBJ1-2; 8 bases agree with TRBD1. Trimming cost V 6 bases and J 5 bases; bases outside gene matches: 2. CDR1 is MNHNS, CDR2 SASEGT, per germline. This CDR3 comprises 12 residues. This chain's CDR3 is CASRQGAYGYTF. CDR3 nucleotide sequence: TGTGCCAGCAGGCAGGGGGCTTATGGCTACACCTTC.

The chain recombines TRBV6-1 with TRBJ2-2, with D unclear. The germline CDR1 and CDR2 sequences are MNHNS and SASEGT. The CDR3 runs 14 residues. The V gene lost 8 bases and the J gene lost 0 bases, with 10 bases spanning the gap. The CDR3 region has the DNA TGTGCCAGCCCGAGCCCGACGAACACCGGGGAGCTGTTTTTT. Protein sequence: CASPSPTNTGELFF.

This rearrangement joins TRBV30 to TRBJ2-7; D is ambiguous. This CDR3 spans 12 amino acids. Germline V gene lookup returns CDR1 GTSNPN and CDR2 SVGIG (reference sequence). V gave up 8 bases and J gave up 0 bases, with 11 bases separating them. CDR3 residues: CAASIVSYEQYF. The CDR3 nucleotides are TGTGCCGCGTCCATAGTCTCCTACGAGCAGTACTTC. Using reference TRBV30 and TRBJ2-7 for the parts outside the CDR3, the full variable domain is SQTIHQWPATLVQPVGSPLSLECTVEGTSNPNLYWYRQAAGRGLQLLFYSVGIGQISSEVPQNLSASRPQDRQFILSSKKLLLSDSGFYLCAASIVSYEQYFGPGTRLTVT.

V usage is TRBV2 and J usage is TRBJ2-1; D call uncertain. This CDR3 spans 14 amino acids. Between the trimmed V and J ends, which lost 0 bases and 6 bases, there was a span of 9 bases. Per the germline V gene, CDR1 is SNHLY and CDR2 is FYNNEI. CDR3 protein: CASSEAVTGNEQFF. CDR3 nucleotides: TGTGCCAGCAGTGAAGCGGTGACGGGCAATGAGCAGTTCTTC. The variable domain in full, completed from reference TRBV2 and TRBJ2-1, reads EPEVTQTPSHQVTQMGQEVILRCVPISNHLYFYWYRQILGQKVEFLVSFYNNEISEKSEIFDDQFSVERPDGSNFTLKIRSTKLEDSAMYFCASSEAVTGNEQFFGPGTRLTVL.

The count of this clone is one. V is TRBV9 and J is TRBJ2-5; TRBD1 is a possible D gene (6 bases). Germline V gives CDR1 SGDLS, CDR2 YYNGEE. This CDR3 region has 13 residues. The ends were cut back, 4 bases at V and 3 bases at J, with 10 bases in the middle. In nucleotides, the CDR3 is TGTGCCAGCAGCCCACGGACAGAAGAGACCCAGTACTTC. Its translation is CASSPRTEETQYF.

Points on this clone: One junction end does not reproduce the germline sequence, and a read error may be involved. V and J are TRBV7-9 and TRBJ2-7; D is perhaps TRBD2 (5 bases). Germline-derived CDR1 and CDR2 are SEHNR and FQNEAQ (reference sequence). The CDR3 runs 13 residues. CDR3 nucleotides: TGTTCCAGCAGCTTAGGTGACTATAACGAGCAGTACTTC. Translation gives CSSSLGDYNEQYF.

The rearrangement links TRBV9 to TRBJ2-4; TRBD1 matches 8 bases. The V gene's germline CDR1 is SGDLS and CDR2 YYNGEE. Trimming at V came to 3 bases and at J to 9 bases, leaving 8 bases not matched to a gene. The CDR3 runs 14 residues. The CDR3 protein is CASSADRESGIQYF. For the CDR3, the DNA is TGTGCCAGCAGCGCGGACAGGGAGTCCGGCATTCAGTACTTC.

This rearrangement joins TRBV19 to TRBJ2-7; 8 bases fit TRBD1. The junction had 5 bases not matched to a gene; V was cut back by 5 bases and J by 5 bases. CDR3 size: 13 residues. Germline CDR1 and CDR2: LNHDA and SQIVND (reference sequence). The DNA for the CDR3 is TGTGCCAGTAGTGGGGGACAGGTAGACGAGCAGTACTTC. Its translation is CASSGGQVDEQYF.

The chain joins TRBV15 to TRBJ2-5; a weak D match, TRBD1 (5 bases). Trimming left V 1 base short and J 2 bases short, with 8 bases between. The CDR3 runs to 14 residues. In germline, CDR1 is LNHNV, CDR2 YYDKDF (reference sequence). CDR3: CATSRVNRQETQYF. The CDR3 region has the DNA TGTGCCACCAGCAGAGTAAACAGGCAAGAGACCCAGTACTTC. The variable domain in full, with the rest retrieved from reference TRBV15 and TRBJ2-5, is DAMVIQNPRYQVTQFGKPVTLSCSQTLNHNVMYWYQQKSSQAPKLLFHYYDKDFNNEADTPDNFQSRRPNTSFCFLDIRSPGLGDTAMYLCATSRVNRQETQYFGPGTRLLVL.

The table lists this clone with a few counts. The chain has TRBV5-1 and TRBJ1-1; maybe TRBD1 (6 bases). Trimming shortened V by 2 bases and J by 4 bases, and 12 bases separated the two germline ends. This CDR3 contains 14 residues. CDR1 and CDR2 (germline): SGHRS, YFSETQ. The CDR3 coding sequence is TGCGCCAGCAGCTTACCAGGGGTGACCACTGAAGCTTTCTTT. This sequence encodes CASSLPGVTTEAFF.

The gene calls are TRBV6-5 and TRBJ1-4; 9 positions agree with TRBD1. In germline, CDR1 is MNHEY, CDR2 SVGAGI. The CDR3 covers 15 residues. V lost 5 bases and J lost 7; bases outside the gene matches: 8. The DNA for the CDR3 is TGTGCCAGCAGTCCACGGACAGGGGACAGTGAAAAACTGTTTTTT. It is translated as CASSPRTGDSEKLFF.

The chain is built from TRBV28 and TRBJ2-7; D might be TRBD1 (6 bases). The V gene's germline CDR1 is MDHEN and CDR2 SYDVKM. This CDR3 spans 14 amino acids. Trimming left V 6 bases short and J 6 bases short, with 18 bases between. The CDR3, as DNA: TGTGCCAGCAGCCCGGCAGGGGATGGGCCCGAGCAGTACTTC. Protein product: CASSPAGDGPEQYF.

The J gene is TRBJ2-5, the V gene TRBV18; 9 nucleotides agree with TRBD2. The V segment lost 1 base and the J segment 4 bases; nucleotides outside the gene matches: 4. The CDR3 spans 15 residues. Germline CDR1 and CDR2: KGHSH and LQKENI. The CDR3 DNA reads as TGTGCCAGCTCACCACTGAGTAGCGGGAGAGAGACCCAGTACTTC. This translates into CASSPLSSGRETQYF.

The chain has TRBV6-6 and TRBJ2-5; D is possibly TRBD2 (6 bases). In germline, CDR1 is MNHNY, CDR2 SVGAGI (reference sequence). V lost 7 bases and J lost 5, with 8 bases in between. The CDR3 contains 11 residues. The CDR3 spells CASIGGETQYF. The CDR3 DNA reads TGTGCCAGCATTGGAGGGGAGACCCAGTACTTC.

The chain recombines TRBV18 with TRBJ2-1; no reliable D call. The CDR3 is 15 residues long. Trimming took 3 bases from V and 0 from J, leaving 9 bases between them. Per the germline V gene, CDR1 is KGHSH and CDR2 is LQKENI. CDR3 residues: CASSPRSSSYNEQFF. CDR3 coding DNA: TGTGCCAGCTCACCCAGGTCGAGCTCCTACAATGAGCAGTTCTTC.

The V and J genes are TRBV13 and TRBJ2-5; TRBD2 might be the D (7 bases). Trimming took off 8 bases at V and 11 bases at J, with 27 bases between the two ends. CDR1 and CDR2 (germline): PRHDT, FYEKMQ (reference sequence). This CDR3 is built from 15 residues. CDR3 amino acids: CASAEFQGGGGEQYF. The CDR3 DNA follows: TGTGCCAGCGCGGAGTTTCAAGGAGGGGGGGGAGAGCAGTACTTC.